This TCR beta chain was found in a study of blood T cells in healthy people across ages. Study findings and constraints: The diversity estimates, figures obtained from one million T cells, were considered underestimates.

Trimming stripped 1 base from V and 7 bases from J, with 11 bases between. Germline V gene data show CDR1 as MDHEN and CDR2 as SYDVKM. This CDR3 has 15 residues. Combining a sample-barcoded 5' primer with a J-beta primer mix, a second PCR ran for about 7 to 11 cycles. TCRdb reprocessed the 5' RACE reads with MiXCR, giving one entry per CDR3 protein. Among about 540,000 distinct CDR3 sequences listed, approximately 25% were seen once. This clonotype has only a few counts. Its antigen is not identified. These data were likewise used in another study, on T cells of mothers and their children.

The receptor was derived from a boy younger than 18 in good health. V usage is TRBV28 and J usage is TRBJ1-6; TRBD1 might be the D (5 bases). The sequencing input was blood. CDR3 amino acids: CASSLSQGTNSPLHF. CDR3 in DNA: TGTGCCAGCAGTTTATCACAAGGGACCAATTCACCCCTCCACTTT.